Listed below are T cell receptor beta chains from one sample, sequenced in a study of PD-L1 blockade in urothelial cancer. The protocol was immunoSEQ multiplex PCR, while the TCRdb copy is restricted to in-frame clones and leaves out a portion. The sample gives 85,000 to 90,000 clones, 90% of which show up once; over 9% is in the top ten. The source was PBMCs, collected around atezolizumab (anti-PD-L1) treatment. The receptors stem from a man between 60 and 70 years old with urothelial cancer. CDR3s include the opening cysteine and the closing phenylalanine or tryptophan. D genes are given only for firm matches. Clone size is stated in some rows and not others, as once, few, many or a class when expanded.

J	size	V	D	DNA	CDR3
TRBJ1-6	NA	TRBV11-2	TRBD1	TGTGCCAGCAGCTACGGGGACAGCATTAATTCACCCCTCCACTTT	CASSYGDSINSPLHF
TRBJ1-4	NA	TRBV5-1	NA	TGCGCCAGCAGCTTGGTCGCCGGGACTAATGAAAAACTGTTTTTT	CASSLVAGTNEKLFF
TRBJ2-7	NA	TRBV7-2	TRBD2	TGTGCCAGCAGCCTCGGACGGGAGGGGCTCGAGCAGTACTTC	CASSLGREGLEQYF
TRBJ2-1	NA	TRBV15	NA	TGTGCCACCAGCAGGTACCGGGACAAAGGGGCCTACAATGAGCAGTTCTTC	CATSRYRDKGAYNEQFF
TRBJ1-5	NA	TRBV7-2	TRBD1	TGTGCCAGCAGCATAGGGGGCGATCAGCCCCAGCATTTT	CASSIGGDQPQHF
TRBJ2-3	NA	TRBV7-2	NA	TGTGCCAGCAGCAGTTATCGGGGGACCGCTAGCACAGATACGCAGTATTTT	CASSSYRGTASTDTQYF
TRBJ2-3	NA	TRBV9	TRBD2	TGTGCCAGCAGCGTTAGCGGGACTGAAGCAGATACGCAGTATTTT	CASSVSGTEADTQYF
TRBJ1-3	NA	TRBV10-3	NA	TGTGCCATCAGTGGTGACAGTACCCACATATATTTT	CAISGDSTHIYF
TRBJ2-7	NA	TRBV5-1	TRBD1	TGCGCCAGCAGCCCCAGAAGACAGGGTAGTGAGCAGTACTTC	CASSPRRQGSEQYF
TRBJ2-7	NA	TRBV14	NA	TGTGCCAGCAACCTAGGGGGGGGCACCGAGCAGTACTTC	CASNLGGGTEQYF
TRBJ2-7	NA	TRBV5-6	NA	TGTGCCAGCAGTTCCAGACAGGTGTACGAGCAGTACTTC	CASSSRQVYEQYF
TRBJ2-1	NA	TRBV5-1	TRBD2	TGCGCCAGCAGCTTGGCCGGGACTAGCGTAAGCTCCTACAATGAGCAGTTCTTC	CASSLAGTSVSSYNEQFF
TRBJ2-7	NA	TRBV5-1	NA	TGCGCCAGCAAACGACCGACCGGGGGTAGCGAGCAGTACTTC	CASKRPTGGSEQYF
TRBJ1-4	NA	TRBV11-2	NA	TGTGCCAGCAGCTTAGGTCGGGGGAAGGGTGAAAAACTGTTTTTT	CASSLGRGKGEKLFF
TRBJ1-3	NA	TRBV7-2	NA	TGTGCCAGCAGCGATGCTGGGGGCCGCTCTGGAAACACCATATATTTT	CASSDAGGRSGNTIYF
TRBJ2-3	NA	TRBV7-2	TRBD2	TGTGCCAGCAGCCTTAGCGGGGGGGGTGAAGATACGCAGTATTTT	CASSLSGGGEDTQYF
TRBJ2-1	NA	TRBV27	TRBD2	TGTGCCAGCAGCCCCAGCGGGGGTTCCAGTGAGCAGTTCTTC	CASSPSGGSSEQFF
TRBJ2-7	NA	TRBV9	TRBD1	TGTGCCAGCAGCGTGGGACAGGGGAACCGCGAGCAGTACTTC	CASSVGQGNREQYF
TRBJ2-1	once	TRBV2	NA	TGTGCCAGCAGTGAAAACTCCGTTGAGGATGAGCAGTTCTTC	CASSENSVEDEQFF
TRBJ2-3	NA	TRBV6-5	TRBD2	TGTGCCAGCAGTTACTCGACTAGCGGCACAGATACGCAGTATTTT	CASSYSTSGTDTQYF
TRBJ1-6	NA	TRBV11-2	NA	TGTGCCAGCGTTTTAGGGCAGGGTAATTCACCCCTCCACTTT	CASVLGQGNSPLHF
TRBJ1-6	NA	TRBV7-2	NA	TGTGCCAGCAGCTACCTGACGGAGAGCTCCTATAATTCACCCCTCCACTTT	CASSYLTESSYNSPLHF
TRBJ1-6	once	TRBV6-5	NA	TGTGCCAGCAGTTCAGGGAGGAGTTCACCCCTCCACTTT	CASSSGRSSPLHF
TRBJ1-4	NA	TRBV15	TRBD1	TGTGCCACCATCCCGGGACAGGGGGCAGGGGAGGAACTGTTTTTT	CATIPGQGAGEELFF
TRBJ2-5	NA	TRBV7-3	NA	TGTGCCAGCAGCGAGCGGCAGGGGGAGACCCAGTACTTC	CASSERQGETQYF
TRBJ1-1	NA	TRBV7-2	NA	TGTGCCAGCAGCCCGAGTGAGGGCACTGAAGCTTTCTTT	CASSPSEGTEAFF
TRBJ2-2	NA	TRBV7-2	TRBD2	TGTGCCAGCAGCTTGGAGCGGGAATACACCGGGGAGCTGTTTTTT	CASSLEREYTGELFF
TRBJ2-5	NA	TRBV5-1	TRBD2	TGCGCCAGCACTCTACTAGCGGAACCACAAGAGACCCAGTACTTC	CASTLLAEPQETQYF
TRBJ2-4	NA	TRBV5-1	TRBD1	TGCGCCAGCAGCTTGGCCCGGGACAGCAAAAACATTCAGTACTTC	CASSLARDSKNIQYF
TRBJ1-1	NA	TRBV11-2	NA	TGTGCCAGCAGCTTATATGGCTCTGAAGCTTTCTTT	CASSLYGSEAFF
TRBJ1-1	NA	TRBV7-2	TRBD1	TGTGCCAGCAGCTTAGCAGGGGGCAATTCCCTCACTGAAGCTTTCTTT	CASSLAGGNSLTEAFF
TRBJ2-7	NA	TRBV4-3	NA	TGCGCCAGCAGCCTATCCCTAGGGGACTTTTCCTACGAGCAGTACTTC	CASSLSLGDFSYEQYF
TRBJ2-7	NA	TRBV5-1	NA	TGCGCCAGCAGCTTGTCCGCTATCCCCTACGAGCAGTACTTC	CASSLSAIPYEQYF
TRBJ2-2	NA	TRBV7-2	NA	TGTGCCAGCAGCTTAGTGGAGTGGTCCACCGGGGAGCTGTTTTTT	CASSLVEWSTGELFF
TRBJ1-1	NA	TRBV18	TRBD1	TGTGCCAGCTCACCCGGGACAGAGAACACTGAAGCTTTCTTT	CASSPGTENTEAFF
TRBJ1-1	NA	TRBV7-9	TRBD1	TGTGCCAGCAGCCCTTGGGACAGGAGTGAAGCTTTCTTT	CASSPWDRSEAFF
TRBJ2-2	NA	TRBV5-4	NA	TGTGCCAGCAGCTTTCGGCAGGGGCCCATGAACACCGGGGAGCTGTTTTTT	CASSFRQGPMNTGELFF
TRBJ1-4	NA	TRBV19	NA	TGTGCCAGTAGTAAGGTCGGGGGTGCTGAAAAACTGTTTTTT	CASSKVGGAEKLFF
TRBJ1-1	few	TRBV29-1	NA	TGCAGCGCTACACAGGGAAACACTGAAGCTTTCTTT	CSATQGNTEAFF
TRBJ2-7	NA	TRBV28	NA	TGTGCCAGCAGTACCGGGACACGTACCTACGAGCAGTACTTC	CASSTGTRTYEQYF
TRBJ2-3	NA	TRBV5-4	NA	TGTGCCAGCAGCTGGAGCGGAAGCACAGATACGCAGTATTTT	CASSWSGSTDTQYF
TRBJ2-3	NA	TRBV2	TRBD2	TGTGCCAGCAGTGATAGCGGGGTCACAGATACGCAGTATTTT	CASSDSGVTDTQYF
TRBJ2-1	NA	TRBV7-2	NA	TGTGCCAGCAGCCCCCCGGGACTTGTATACAATGAGCAGTTCTTC	CASSPPGLVYNEQFF
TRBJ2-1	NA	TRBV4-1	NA	TGCGCCAGCAGTCCCAGCGGCGGTGAGCAGTTCTTC	CASSPSGGEQFF
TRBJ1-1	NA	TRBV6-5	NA	TGTGCCAGCAGTCCCGACTTATGGAACACTGAAGCTTTCTTT	CASSPDLWNTEAFF
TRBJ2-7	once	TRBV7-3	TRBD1	TGTGCCAGCAGCTTGGAGCCAGGGGGCCACTACGAGCAGTACTTC	CASSLEPGGHYEQYF
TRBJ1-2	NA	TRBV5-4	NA	TGTGCCAGCAGCTTGAGTGGGGGGGCTGGCTACACCTTC	CASSLSGGAGYTF
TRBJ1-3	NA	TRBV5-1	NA	TGCGCCAGCAGCTTGGGGACATCCATCTCTGGAAACACCATATATTTT	CASSLGTSISGNTIYF
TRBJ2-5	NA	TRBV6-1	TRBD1	TGTGCCAGCAGTGGGGACAGGCAGACCCAGTACTTC	CASSGDRQTQYF
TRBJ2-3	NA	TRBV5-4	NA	TGTGCCAGCAGCGGCGGGGTCAGCACAGATACGCAGTATTTT	CASSGGVSTDTQYF
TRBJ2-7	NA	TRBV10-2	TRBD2	TGCGCCAGCCGGGGCGCGTCTAGCGGGGGGTGGGGCTACGAGCAGTACTTC	CASRGASSGGWGYEQYF